This T cell receptor (beta chain) was captured in a study of blood T cells in healthy people across ages. Study background: About one barcoded TCR beta cDNA was captured per two T cells.

Germline CDR1 MNHNY, CDR2 SVGAGI (reference sequence). V lost 6 bases and J 2 bases, leaving 13 bases between the germline ends. The CDR3 runs to 14 residues. The authors ran a second PCR of roughly 6 to 12 cycles using a sample-barcoded 5' primer and a J-beta primer mix. TCRdb reanalysed the 5' RACE reads using MiXCR and keeps one entry per CDR3 protein. The sample includes hundreds of thousands of distinct CDR3 sequences, 40% to 50% seen only once; the top ten take around 32%. Concerning this clonotype: Its antigen is as yet unknown.

Whole-study results and caveats: Versus aged donors, long-lived donors had higher diversity and more naive CD4+ cells.

This chain joins TRBV6-6 and TRBJ1-2; no firm D call. Source material: blood. The source is a man at least 80 years old in good health. The CDR3 loop is CASRETAGNYGYTF. CDR3 DNA: TGTGCCAGCAGAGAGACGGCCGGAAACTATGGCTACACCTTC.